Detailed here is one T cell receptor beta chain. Its antigen is unknown. The data derive from a study of monozygotic twins with inflammatory bowel disease. Every TCR library drew on around 3,400 ng of total RNA. TCRdb processed the 5' RACE reads again and assigns one entry to each CDR3 protein, with no DNA. The record lists around 450,000 distinct CDR3 sequences, of which the ten most abundant hold roughly 2.2%. This CDR3 has 14 residues. CDR1 is SQVTM, CDR2 ANQGSEA, per germline. General study results and limits: Fewer clonotypes were shared with others by IBD patients than by healthy twins, especially with disease activity.

Researchers collected over 2 ml of blood per donor. From whole blood, total RNA was isolated without any sorting of T cells. The clonotype originates from a human donor with ulcerative colitis or Crohn's disease, or a healthy co-twin of an affected twin (not recorded which). The sequencing sample was made of blood. The chain joins TRBV29-1 to TRBJ2-3; TCRdb gives TRBD2 as the D gene, but with no DNA this cannot be confirmed. CDR3 protein: CSVEGYRGTDTQYF.